The 21 T cell receptor beta chains listed next were all sequenced from one sample in a study of beta chain features in type 1 diabetes. Study-wide results and caveats: When Type 1 diabetes patients were examined, their TCRB CDR3s proved moderately but significantly shorter in all four CD4+ subsets.

Expressed TCRB transcripts were sequenced because the isolated RNA had all been reverse transcribed beforehand. Profiling relied on immunoSEQ multiplex PCR, and the TCRdb table lists in-frame clones only, not all of them. The table includes hundreds of thousands of clones, under 13% detected once. Their antigen targets remain unknown. Sequences were obtained from naive CD4+ T cells from blood. These receptors were taken from a young man with type 1 diabetes.

The genes are TRBV2 and TRBJ1-4, with a tentative D call TRBD1 (5 bases). The CDR3 totals 14 residues. Trimming took 5 bases from V and 7 from J, leaving 14 bases between them. The germline gives CDR1 SNHLY, CDR2 FYNNEI. CDR3 protein: CASSNDGGPEKLFF. The CDR3 DNA reads TGTGCCAGCAGTAATGACGGGGGTCCTGAAAAACTGTTTTTT.

The CDR3 coding sequence is TGTGCCAGCAGCTTCGGGACTAGCGGGAGCCCCCAAGAGACCCAGTACTTC. Its protein is CASSFGTSGSPQETQYF. This chain joins TRBV7-9 and TRBJ2-5, with 14 bases that match TRBD2. V was pared by 3 bases and J by 1 base, with 4 bases of the junction left unmatched. This CDR3 has 17 residues. Looked up from germline, CDR1 is SEHNR and CDR2 is FQNEAQ (reference sequence).

The chain links TRBV18 to TRBJ2-7; tentatively, D is TRBD2 (6 bases). Deletions cut 0 bases from V and 2 bases from J, with 11 bases between. Per the germline V gene, CDR1 is KGHSH and CDR2 is LQKENI. The CDR3 is 15 residues long. The CDR3 DNA follows: TGTGCCAGCTCACCACCGGAGGCGGGAACCTACGAGCAGTACTTC. It encodes CASSPPEAGTYEQYF. Based on the CDR3 plus reference TRBV18 and TRBJ2-7, the full variable domain is NAGVMQNPRHLVRRRGQEARLRCSPMKGHSHVYWYRQLPEEGLKFMVYLQKENIIDESGMPKERFSAEFPKEGPSILRIQQVVRGDSAAYFCASSPPEAGTYEQYFGPGTRLTVT.

The chain combines TRBV5-6 with TRBJ1-1; D is possibly TRBD1 (6 bases). V lost 2 bases to trimming and J lost 3 bases, with 11 bases between them. The CDR3 runs 14 residues. Germline values: CDR1 SGHDT, CDR2 YYEEEE. The CDR3 sequence: CASSLKGVDTEAFF. The CDR3, as DNA: TGTGCCAGCAGCTTAAAGGGGGTTGACACTGAAGCTTTCTTT.

This clone has only a few counts. The V call is TRBV9, the J call TRBJ2-7; 7 bases are a match to TRBD2. CDR1 is SGDLS, CDR2 YYNGEE, per germline. The V and J ends lost 4 bases and 3 bases, in that order; junction bases with no gene match: 10. The CDR3 contains 15 residues. CDR3 coding DNA: TGTGCCAGCAGCCATGAAGCGGGACCGGGCTACGAGCAGTACTTC. Translation: CASSHEAGPGYEQYF.

CDR3 in amino acids: CASSTLPGDEQYF. The DNA of the CDR3 is TGTGCCAGCAGCACCCTCCCTGGAGACGAGCAGTACTTC. The chain links TRBV28 to TRBJ2-7, with D unclear. With 6 bases removed from V and 5 bases from J, the gap between germline ends came to 14 bases. There are 13 residues in the CDR3. CDR1 is MDHEN, CDR2 SYDVKM, per germline.

CDR3 in DNA: TGTGCCAGCACCCAAGGGGGCTCCTACGAGCAGTACTTC. Residues: CASTQGGSYEQYF. The chain recombines TRBV28 with TRBJ2-7; a weak D match, TRBD1 (6 bases). The CDR3 totals 13 residues. In germline, CDR1 is MDHEN, CDR2 SYDVKM. Deletions cut 7 bases from V and 0 bases from J, with 10 bases between. The full variable domain, completed using reference TRBV28 and TRBJ2-7, is DVKVTQSSRYLVKRTGEKVFLECVQDMDHENMFWYRQDPGLGLRLIYFSYDVKMKEKGDIPEGYSVSREKKERFSLILESASTNQTSMYLCASTQGGSYEQYFGPGTRLTVT.

The rearrangement joins TRBV7-3 to TRBJ2-1; 16 positions match TRBD2. The CDR3 is 15 residues long. V dropped 5 bases and J dropped 10; count of bases not matched to a gene: 5. Germline V CDR1 and CDR2: SGHTA, FQGTGA. The CDR3 DNA sequence: TGTGCCAGCAGCCCGGGACTAGCGGGGGGGCGCGAGCAGTTCTTC. This gives the protein CASSPGLAGGREQFF.

A remark on this clone: The junction differs from germline at one of its ends, possibly a read error. This rearrangement joins TRBV7-9 to TRBJ2-6, with D maybe TRBD2 (6 bases). Germline V CDR1 and CDR2: SEHNR, FQNEAQ (reference sequence). The CDR3 has 15 residues. The CDR3 DNA reads as TGTGCCAGCAGTTTAGGAGGGACTGGGGCCAACGTCCTGACTTTC. As protein: CASSLGGTGANVLTF.

The chain employs TRBV29-1 and TRBJ2-5, with a tentative D call TRBD1 (7 bases). The ends were cut back, 7 bases at V and 1 base at J, with 10 bases in the middle. CDR3 length equals 12 residues. Germline CDR1 and CDR2: SQVTM and ANQGSEA. CDR3 DNA: TGCAGCGCGGAGGGGGCCCAAGAGACCCAGTACTTC. This translates into CSAEGAQETQYF.

This clone was seen a handful of times. The chain couples TRBV9 to TRBJ1-2, with TRBD1 matching over 8 bases. Germline V gives CDR1 SGDLS, CDR2 YYNGEE. There are 15 residues in the CDR3. V shed 3 bases, J shed 2 bases, and the junction held 6 bases outside the gene matches. The CDR3 DNA sequence: TGTGCCAGCAGCGCATGGACAGGGAAGAACTATGGCTACACCTTC. Translation: CASSAWTGKNYGYTF.

In its sample, this clone was seen a few times. V is TRBV7-2 and J is TRBJ2-7, with 10 bases aligning to TRBD1. J was trimmed by 3 bases and V by 5 bases; bases with no gene match: 7. Germline V CDR1 and CDR2: SGHTA, FQGNSA. This CDR3 has 15 residues. CDR3 nucleotides: TGTGCCAGCAGCCCCACGGGACAGGGGATCTACGAGCAGTACTTC. Encoded protein: CASSPTGQGIYEQYF.

The chain joins TRBV5-4 to TRBJ1-6, with a possible D match to TRBD1 (5 bases). The germline V and J ends were trimmed by 4 bases and 10 bases, with 12 bases remaining between them. The germline gives CDR1 SGHNT, CDR2 YYREEE (reference sequence). The length of the CDR3 is 13 residues. CDR3 sequence reads: CASSPGLQSPLHF. The CDR3 nucleotides are TGTGCCAGCAGCCCGGGACTCCAATCACCCCTCCACTTT.

Only a few counts were recorded for this clone. This rearrangement joins TRBV5-1 to TRBJ2-7; possible D gene TRBD1, 6 bases. In germline, CDR1 is SGHRS, CDR2 YFSETQ. This CDR3 spans 14 amino acids. V dropped 4 bases and J dropped 0 bases, with 11 bases sitting between them. CDR3 bases: TGCGCCAGCAGCCAGGCAGGGGACTCCTACGAGCAGTACTTC. Residues: CASSQAGDSYEQYF.

This clone was found a few times. The chain is built from TRBV6-5 and TRBJ1-6; D is uncertain. Trimming cost V 8 bases and J 6 bases, with 11 bases left between them. The CDR3 covers 13 residues. Germline CDR1 is MNHEY and CDR2 is SVGAGI. CDR3 region: CASGRFFNSPLHF. CDR3 sequence (DNA): TGTGCCAGCGGTAGATTCTTTAATTCACCCCTCCACTTT.

This chain joins TRBV2 and TRBJ2-5; possible D gene TRBD2, 6 bases. With 8 bases removed from V and 1 base from J, the gap between germline ends came to 11 bases. From germline, CDR1 is SNHLY and CDR2 FYNNEI. CDR3 length equals 13 residues. The CDR3 DNA reads as TGTGCCAGCCCTAGGGACTCCCAAGAGACCCAGTACTTC. Protein product: CASPRDSQETQYF. The variable domain in full, completed from reference TRBV2 and TRBJ2-5, reads EPEVTQTPSHQVTQMGQEVILRCVPISNHLYFYWYRQILGQKVEFLVSFYNNEISEKSEIFDDQFSVERPDGSNFTLKIRSTKLEDSAMYFCASPRDSQETQYFGPGTRLLVL.

Details on this clone: Other DNA sequences within the sample encode an identical CDR3. J is TRBJ2-3 and V is TRBV7-3, with D possibly being TRBD1 (5 bases). V was shortened by 3 bases and J by 6 bases, with 10 bases between the two germline ends. CDR1 SGHTA and CDR2 FQGTGA come from the germline V gene. CDR3 length: 13 amino acids. In nucleotides, the CDR3 is TGTGCCAGCAGCTTCCAGGGTACGGATACGCAGTATTTT. Its translation: CASSFQGTDTQYF.

This chain uses TRBV2 with TRBJ2-6, with D maybe TRBD1 (6 bases). The CDR3 sequence is 16 residues long. CDR1 SNHLY and CDR2 FYNNEI come from the germline V gene. V was pared by 7 bases and J by 0 bases, with 13 bases between. The CDR3 DNA follows: TGTGCCAGCAAGAAGGCAGGGGCCTCTGGGGCCAACGTCCTGACTTTC. It yields the protein CASKKAGASGANVLTF.

The chain uses TRBV11-2 and TRBJ2-1; maybe TRBD1 (5 bases). This CDR3 is built from 15 residues. Germline CDR1 and CDR2: SGHAT and FQNNGV. Trimming stripped 4 bases from V and 1 base from J, with 11 bases between. CDR3 coding DNA: TGTGCCAGCAGCTCAAGACAGCTTTCCTACAATGAGCAGTTCTTC. Encoded protein: CASSSRQLSYNEQFF. The variable domain in full, with the rest retrieved from reference TRBV11-2 and TRBJ2-1, is EAGVAQSPRYKIIEKRQSVAFWCNPISGHATLYWYQQILGQGPKLLIQFQNNGVVDDSQLPKDRFSAERLKGVDSTLKIQPAKLEDSAVYLCASSSRQLSYNEQFFGPGTRLTVL.

V and J are TRBV4-1 and TRBJ2-1; perhaps TRBD2 as D (5 bases). There are 15 residues in the CDR3. The germline V and J ends were trimmed by 3 bases and 10 bases, with 19 bases remaining between them. Germline CDR1 and CDR2: MGHRA and YSYEKL. The CDR3 region is CASSQIGLYGQEQFF. In DNA, the CDR3 is TGCGCCAGCAGCCAGATCGGACTCTATGGTCAGGAGCAGTTCTTC.

The rearrangement joins TRBV5-4 to TRBJ2-7, with D tentatively TRBD1 (6 bases). The length of the CDR3 is 13 residues. V was trimmed by 4 bases and J by 3 bases, leaving 11 bases between them. In germline, CDR1 is SGHNT, CDR2 YYREEE (reference sequence). The CDR3 DNA follows: TGTGCCAGCAGCCTACAGGGTCTCTACGAGCAGTACTTC. This gives the protein CASSLQGLYEQYF.